This T cell receptor (beta chain) was recovered during a study of T-cell reconstitution after alpha-beta-depleted transplantation in children (dated by TCRdb to the mid-2010s). Looking at the study overall: T-cell immune reconstitution after TCRalphabeta/CD19-depleted allogeneic hematopoietic cell transplantation in children was quantitatively tracked in the study by means of TCR repertoire profiling. What the study reported, not specific to this receptor: Apparently early alphabetaT-cell count recovery about two months after transplant reportedly relied on only several hundred rapidly expanded clones derived from non-depleted graft cells. In some patients, the high TCRbeta diversity seen at day 60 was put down to recipient T cells and intrathymic progenitors that had survived conditioning. Hyperexpanded clone frequencies declined over subsequent months; after one year, T-cell counts and TCRbeta diversity were mostly attributed to newly produced T cells.

Concerning this clonotype: The clone's antigen remains unknown. This may arise from a read error, as a much more abundant clone is one base away.

According to the study, the label for this sample's treatment or condition signals: allogeneic hematopoietic cell transplantation with graft depleted of TCRalphabeta T cells and CD19 B cells. TCRalphabeta/CD19-depleted allogeneic hematopoietic cell grafts were given to the transplant recipients, all of whom were children. CDR1 and CDR2 were assigned from the germline V gene as MNHEY and SVGAGI. There are 14 amino acids in the CDR3, from cysteine to phenylalanine inclusive. The DNA shown is the 42-base CDR3, in frame from base 1. V lost 0 bases and J lost 5 bases; the stretch between them is 11 bases long. The library was obtained by PCR. Instrument on record: Illumina HiSeq 2500. TCR libraries were prepared with molecular barcoding, using unique molecular identifiers to normalize TCRbeta repertoire quantification. Using fastp trimming at Q25 and MiXCR clonotype assembly, TCRdb reanalyzed the public sequencing data and kept in-frame beta chains. One record per CDR3 amino acid sequence lists the most common genes and DNA. This sample lists just under 350,000 distinct CDR3 sequences; around 16% were detected once. The ten largest clones take up roughly 40% of the sample.

The rearranged segments are TRBV6-5 and TRBJ2-7, with an unclear D gene assignment. The source was PBMCs, mostly from graft donor cells, collected 360 days after TCRalphabeta/CD19-depleted stem cell transplant. This sequence originates from a male patient between 2 and 15 years old who had a stem cell transplant for acute lymphoblastic leukemia, so the T cells may come from the graft donor. The DNA sequence is TGTGCCAGCAGTTACTCGAGTCAGGCCCACGAGCAGTACTTC. It codes for CASSYSSQAHEQYF.